Shown below are 17 T cell receptor beta chains from a single sample sequenced in a study of T cell responses to AZD1222 COVID-19 vaccine. The assay was immunoSEQ multiplex PCR, and TCRdb's table has in-frame clones only and misses some. The top ten hold approximately 6% of the sample, which has about 130,000 clones, over 75% seen once. The sequencing here drew on peripheral blood, taken 28 days after the second AZD1222 dose. These receptors originate from an adult who received the AZD1222 COVID-19 vaccine.

The gene calls are TRBV10-2 and TRBJ1-2, with TRBD1 identical over 8 bases. Looked up from germline, CDR1 is WSHSY and CDR2 is SAAADI. CDR3 length: 16 residues. The V gene end was trimmed by 0 bases and the J gene end by 4 bases; junction bases not matched to a gene: 7. In nucleotides, the CDR3 is TGCGCCAGCAGTGAGTCCCGGACAGGGTTGGCCTATGGCTACACCTTC. Residues: CASSESRTGLAYGYTF.

This clone was counted ten times or more. The chain has TRBV19 and TRBJ1-2; D remains unclear. From germline, CDR1 is LNHDA and CDR2 SQIVND (reference sequence). CDR3 length: 9 amino acids. V dropped 10 bases and J dropped 7 bases, with 7 bases sitting between them. The CDR3 DNA follows: TGTGCCACAGGCCCTGGCTACACCTTC. Protein sequence: CATGPGYTF.

V and J are TRBV24-1 and TRBJ2-3; TRBD2 aligns across 9 bases. Germline trimming cut 10 bases from V and 0 bases from J; bases unmatched to any gene: 4. The germline gives CDR1 KGHDR, CDR2 SFDVKD. The CDR3 length is 14 residues. DNA of the CDR3: TGTGCCACGAGCGGGGGGACTAGCACAGATACGCAGTATTTT. As protein: CATSGGTSTDTQYF.

The chain joins TRBV11-2 to TRBJ2-1, with D unresolved. This CDR3 has 15 residues. V dropped 5 bases and J dropped 1 base, with 12 bases sitting between them. Germline lookup yields CDR1 SGHAT and CDR2 FQNNGV. The CDR3: CASSIIGRSYNEQFF. The CDR3 region has the DNA TGTGCCAGCAGCATTATAGGTAGGTCCTACAATGAGCAGTTCTTC.

In this sample, this clone turned up once. The rearrangement joins TRBV6-5 to TRBJ1-5; 7 positions match TRBD1. Germline CDR1 reads MNHEY; CDR2 reads SVGAGI. The CDR3 loop spans 14 amino acids. V gave up 5 bases and J gave up 2 bases; unmatched junction bases: 3. The CDR3 region is CASSPGQRNQPQHF. CDR3 nucleotides: TGTGCCAGCAGTCCGGGACAGCGCAATCAGCCCCAGCATTTT.

The chain employs TRBV6-1 and TRBJ1-5; D not resolved. The ends were cut back, 0 bases at V and 11 bases at J, with 8 bases in the middle. The CDR3 length is 12 residues. Germline loops: CDR1 MNHNS, CDR2 SASEGT. The CDR3 coding sequence is TGTGCCAGCAGTGAAGCAGGCAGGACCCAGCATTTT. Translation: CASSEAGRTQHF.

The rearrangement uses TRBV11-3 and TRBJ1-2; 12 bases match TRBD1. The germline V gene has CDR1 SGHNT and CDR2 YENEEA. V shed 5 bases and J 7 bases; nucleotides not matched to a gene: 8. The CDR3 has 15 amino acids. The chain's CDR3 is CASSAPGQGAGGYTF. CDR3 bases: TGTGCCAGCAGCGCCCCGGGACAGGGGGCTGGTGGCTACACCTTC.

The chain uses TRBV19 and TRBJ2-7, with D maybe TRBD1 (6 bases). CDR3 length: 13 residues. Germline loops: CDR1 LNHDA, CDR2 SQIVND (reference sequence). V was cut by 5 bases and J by 6 bases, with 14 bases left in between. CDR3 DNA: TGTGCCAGTAGTGTCCAACAGGGATCCGAGCAGTACTTC. Amino acids: CASSVQQGSEQYF.

As for this clone: At one end, the junction sequence differs from germline, possibly due to a read error. V usage is TRBV7-7 and J usage is TRBJ2-7; perhaps TRBD2 as D (6 bases). CDR1 SSHAT and CDR2 FNYEAQ come from the germline V gene (reference sequence). This CDR3 is built from 15 residues. This CDR3 is CASSPSAGPSYEQYF. The CDR3 DNA reads TGTGCTAGCAGCCCCTCGGCGGGACCCTCCTACGAGCAGTACTTC.

The chain couples TRBV6-5 to TRBJ2-7, with D hard to call. The CDR3 has 15 residues. V was shortened by 6 bases and J by 0 bases, with 15 bases between the two germline ends. CDR1 and CDR2 from the germline V gene are MNHEY and SVGAGI. CDR3 DNA sequence: TGTGCCAGCAGGGCCGGGTACGGCGGCTCCTACGAGCAGTACTTC. Translating it yields CASRAGYGGSYEQYF.

CDR3 coding DNA: TGTGCCAGCAGTTCCTACAACGGCATGAACACTGAAGCTTTCTTT. Encoded protein: CASSSYNGMNTEAFF. The chain links TRBV28 to TRBJ1-1; no clear D. The CDR3 length is 15 residues. V lost 4 bases, J lost 0 bases, and 12 bases lay in between. Looked up from germline, CDR1 is MDHEN and CDR2 is SYDVKM. Using reference TRBV28 and TRBJ1-1 for the parts outside the CDR3, the full variable domain is DVKVTQSSRYLVKRTGEKVFLECVQDMDHENMFWYRQDPGLGLRLIYFSYDVKMKEKGDIPEGYSVSREKKERFSLILESASTNQTSMYLCASSSYNGMNTEAFFGQGTRLTVV.

The rearrangement uses TRBV6-6 and TRBJ1-6; the match to TRBD1 covers 7 bases. This CDR3 has 13 residues. V was clipped by 5 bases and J by 10 bases; unmatched bases: 5. CDR1 MNHNY and CDR2 SVGAGI come from the germline V gene (reference sequence). CDR3 sequence: CASSRQGESPLHF. The CDR3 nucleotides read TGTGCCAGCAGTAGACAGGGCGAATCACCCCTCCACTTT.

Here the CDR3 reads CASSLDLAYSYEQYF. CDR3 nucleotides: TGTGCCAGCAGTCTGGATCTAGCGTACTCCTACGAGCAGTACTTC. V usage is TRBV7-2 and J usage is TRBJ2-7; tentative D call: TRBD2 (6 bases). The V and J ends lost 6 bases and 0 bases respectively, with 15 bases between them. The CDR3 runs 15 residues. Germline-derived CDR1 and CDR2 are SGHTA and FQGNSA.

The chain joins TRBV30 to TRBJ1-2; a possible D gene is TRBD1 (5 bases). Trimming left V 0 bases short and J 0 bases short, with 11 bases between. Germline V gives CDR1 GTSNPN, CDR2 SVGIG (reference sequence). This CDR3 is 15 amino acids long. The CDR3 sequence is CAWSVGSGTNYGYTF. The CDR3 nucleotides read TGTGCCTGGAGTGTAGGTTCAGGGACTAACTATGGCTACACCTTC.

The chain uses TRBV7-2 and TRBJ2-1; possibly TRBD2 for D (5 bases). V shed 1 base and J shed 3 bases, with 10 bases lying between them. Germline CDR1 and CDR2: SGHTA and FQGNSA. The CDR3 is 15 residues long. The CDR3 reads CASSLDPGFYNEQFF. DNA for the CDR3: TGTGCCAGCAGCTTAGATCCGGGATTCTACAATGAGCAGTTCTTC.

The CDR3 reads CASSTTDRSSNQPQHF. In DNA form, the CDR3 reads TGTGCCAGCAGCACAACGGACAGGTCTAGCAATCAGCCCCAGCATTTT. This chain joins TRBV7-9 and TRBJ1-5; 7 nucleotides match TRBD1. Germline V gene sequence: CDR1 SEHNR, CDR2 FQNEAQ (reference sequence). This CDR3 has 16 amino acids. The V and J ends lost 5 bases and 0 bases, in that order; junction bases with no gene match: 7.

A single count supports this clone. V is TRBV10-3 and J is TRBJ2-3; 11 bases are a match to TRBD2. With V trimmed by 5 bases and J by 2 bases, 9 bases remained unmatched. Germline lookup yields CDR1 ENHRY and CDR2 SYGVKD. The CDR3 length is 17 residues. CDR3: CAISSTSGSTSTDTQYF. CDR3 nucleotides: TGTGCCATCAGTTCTACTAGCGGGAGTACCTCCACAGATACGCAGTATTTT.